The 8 T cell receptor beta chains reported below all come from one sample, sequenced in a study of T cells in Graves' hyperthyroidism and ophthalmopathy. The source material, RNA transcripts, was used to amplify TCR beta CDR3 regions. During a first-round RT-PCR of the TCR CDR3, the HTBI primer set was used. TCRdb re-derived calls from the multiplex PCR reads in MiXCR, one entry per CDR3 protein. The data hold hundreds of thousands of distinct CDR3 sequences, with around 42% observed a single time. Specimen: peripheral blood or thyroid tissue (not recorded which). These receptors were collected from a woman between 18 and 30 years old with Graves' hyperthyroidism.

The rearrangement uses TRBV6-5 and TRBJ2-2; D gene ambiguous. Trimming removed 0 bases from V and 4 bases from J, with 9 bases in between. The CDR3 consists of 15 residues. Per germline, CDR1 MNHEY and CDR2 SVGAGI. The CDR3 loop reads CASSYSPGATGELFF. DNA for the CDR3: TGTGCCAGCAGTTACTCCCCAGGTGCCACCGGGGAGCTGTTTTTT.

This chain uses TRBV25-1 with TRBJ2-5, with D unresolved. CDR1 is MGHDK and CDR2 is SYGVNS in the germline V gene. The CDR3 length is 16 residues. V gave up 4 bases and J gave up 5 bases, with 20 bases separating them. This CDR3 is CASSAFARRGQETQYF. The CDR3 nucleotides are TGTGCCAGCAGTGCTTTTGCCCGGAGAGGCCAGGAGACCCAGTACTTC.

The genes are TRBV24-1 and TRBJ1-5; 8 nucleotides align to TRBD1. Looked up from germline, CDR1 is KGHDR and CDR2 is SFDVKD. CDR3 length: 14 residues. J gave up 6 bases and V 6 bases, and 6 bases lay outside the gene matches. The CDR3 nucleotides are TGTGCCACCAGTTTCGGACAGGGAGGTCAGCCCCAGCATTTT. Protein product: CATSFGQGGQPQHF.

The chain combines TRBV6-5 with TRBJ2-5; D is possibly TRBD1 (6 bases). The CDR3 has 15 amino acids. Looked up from germline, CDR1 is MNHEY and CDR2 is SVGAGI. With 0 bases removed from V and 5 bases from J, the gap between germline ends came to 13 bases. The CDR3 loop reads CASSYSFEGVETQYF. DNA of the CDR3: TGTGCCAGCAGTTACTCGTTTGAGGGGGTCGAGACCCAGTACTTC.

The DNA for the CDR3 is TGTGCTCTACGGGGTAATTCACCCCTCCACTTT. Its translation is CALRGNSPLHF. V gene TRBV25-1 combines with J gene TRBJ1-6; D is ambiguous. The CDR3 extends over 11 amino acids. Germline-derived CDR1 and CDR2 are MGHDK and SYGVNS.

V usage is TRBV15 and J usage is TRBJ1-6, with 9 positions matching TRBD1. The ends lost 1 base at V and 9 bases at J; junction bases unmatched: 4. CDR1 and CDR2 from the germline V gene are LNHNV and YYDKDF (reference sequence). This CDR3 is 15 amino acids long. CDR3 in amino acids: CATSRGTGGGSPLHF. The CDR3 DNA sequence: TGTGCCACCAGCAGAGGCACAGGGGGCGGTTCACCCCTCCACTTT.

A word on this clonotype: This is likely a read error, given that the CDR3 carries no conserved phenylalanine or tryptophan at its end. Because the CDR3's place on the DNA is in doubt, the DNA is left out and the CDR3 is given as listed by TCRdb. The V call is TRBV7-2, the J call TRBJ2-5; TRBD2 is the table's D call and was not checked against the DNA. The CDR3 numbers 8 amino acids, ends counted. Germline V gene lookup returns CDR1 SGHTA and CDR2 FQGNSA. The CDR3 loop is CASSLDGS.

Ten or more counts support this clonotype. The chain employs TRBV20-1 and TRBJ1-4; D is unclear. The V gene's germline CDR1 is DFQATT and CDR2 SNEGSKA (reference sequence). The CDR3 has 12 amino acids. V was trimmed by 2 bases and J by 4 bases, leaving 5 bases between them. CDR3 protein: CSARQVNEKLFF. For the CDR3, the DNA is TGCAGTGCTAGACAGGTTAATGAAAAACTGTTTTTT.